This T cell receptor (beta chain) comes out of a study of T cells expressing NK-cell markers. Study details: Eight donors were sequenced, seven testing HCMV-seropositive and one testing seronegative.

As regards this clonotype: The antigen is not known.

TCRdb reworked the 5' RACE reads into one entry per CDR3 protein, no DNA. The table for this sample gives a few hundred thousand distinct CDR3 sequences. Study-wide results and caveats: Dominant NKG2C+ clonotypes in about six donors made up about 1.0-7.0% of CD8+ T cells.

Per the germline V gene, CDR1 is MNHEY and CDR2 is SMNVEV (reference sequence). The CDR3 sequence is 13 residues long. The sample consisted of blood T cells: a sorted CD56 or NKG2C T cell subset, CD4+ or CD8+ T cells, or bulk PBMC T cells (not recorded which). The chain uses TRBV27 and TRBJ2-7. The TCR comes from a man aged 18-70 years in good health. CDR3 sequence: CASSPQLSYEQYF.